A single sample gave rise to the 27 T cell receptor beta chains below, sequenced in a study of blood T cell repertoires in COVID-19. Some clones are missing from TCRdb's copy, which holds only in-frame ones; the method was immunoSEQ multiplex PCR. The table records 100,000 to 150,000 clones, roughly 90% of them present only once. Sample: peripheral blood. The receptors here all came from a man between 70 and 80 years old with active COVID-19.

This clone was seen only once. The chain couples TRBV4-1 to TRBJ1-1; the D is unclear. In germline, CDR1 is MGHRA, CDR2 YSYEKL. This CDR3 comprises 16 residues. V lost 1 base to trimming and J lost 3 bases, with 15 bases between them. CDR3 in amino acids: CASSQVMRSWDTEAFF. As DNA, the CDR3 is TGCGCCAGCAGCCAAGTTATGAGGAGTTGGGACACTGAAGCTTTCTTT.

This rearrangement joins TRBV18 to TRBJ2-5; maybe TRBD2 (6 bases). The germline CDR1 and CDR2 sequences are KGHSH and LQKENI. V was trimmed by 0 bases and J by 5 bases, leaving 13 bases between them. CDR3 length: 15 amino acids. The CDR3 DNA reads TGTGCCAGCTCACCACCGGGCGGGACGCGGGAGACCCAGTACTTC. Translated: CASSPPGGTRETQYF.

The chain has TRBV7-9 and TRBJ2-3, with 8 positions matching TRBD2. Per the germline V gene, CDR1 is SEHNR and CDR2 is FQNEAQ (reference sequence). V lost 5 bases and J lost 5; bases outside the gene matches: 12. The CDR3 runs 16 residues. CDR3 amino acids: CASSQRQAGEEDTQYF. CDR3 coding DNA: TGTGCCAGCAGCCAAAGACAAGCGGGAGAAGAAGATACGCAGTATTTT.

Written as DNA, the CDR3 is TGTGCCAGCAGTCAGGACAGGGCCGAGGGGGAGACCCAGTACTTC. This gives the protein CASSQDRAEGETQYF. The rearrangement uses TRBV6-6 and TRBJ2-5; TRBD1 aligns across 8 bases. The germline V gene encodes CDR1 MNHNY and CDR2 SVGAGI (reference sequence). V lost 5 bases to trimming and J lost 5 bases; unmatched junction nucleotides: 10. This CDR3 has 15 amino acids.

The table lists this clone with a few counts. The V gene is TRBV5-4, the J gene TRBJ2-7, with 8 bases fitting TRBD2. CDR3 length: 15 residues. Germline V lookup: CDR1 SGHNT, CDR2 YYREEE (reference sequence). V shed 4 bases and J 3 bases; nucleotides not matched to a gene: 9. The CDR3 is CASSPLGAGDYEQYF. The CDR3 coding sequence is TGTGCCAGCAGCCCCCTCGGAGCGGGGGACTACGAGCAGTACTTC.

The gene calls are TRBV20-1 and TRBJ1-6; possibly TRBD1 for D (6 bases). In germline, CDR1 is DFQATT, CDR2 SNEGSKA (reference sequence). The CDR3 loop spans 13 amino acids. The V and J ends lost 3 bases and 8 bases respectively, with 11 bases between them. In nucleotides, the CDR3 is TGCAGTGCTAGTCCTCGGACAGATTCACCCCTCCACTTT. This sequence encodes CSASPRTDSPLHF.

The V gene is TRBV6-1, the J gene TRBJ2-7; D is ambiguous. The length of the CDR3 is 15 residues. V was cut by 0 bases and J by 3 bases, with 12 bases left in between. Germline-derived CDR1 and CDR2 are MNHNS and SASEGT. In DNA form, the CDR3 reads TGTGCCAGCAGTGAAGCGCGCGGCCAGCTCTACGAGCAGTACTTC. Amino acids: CASSEARGQLYEQYF.

The chain uses TRBV27 and TRBJ1-5, with D perhaps matching TRBD1 (6 bases). The CDR3 is made up of 16 amino acids. Germline V lookup: CDR1 MNHEY, CDR2 SMNVEV (reference sequence). Trimming shortened V by 2 bases and J by 6 bases, and 17 bases separated the two germline ends. The DNA for the CDR3 is TGTGCCAGCAGTTTAGGTGGGGCAGGGGCGGGTCAGCCCCAGCATTTT. Translation gives CASSLGGAGAGQPQHF.

The rearrangement uses TRBV2 and TRBJ2-1, with 9 bases lining up with TRBD1. The CDR3 totals 15 residues. CDR1 and CDR2 from the germline V gene are SNHLY and FYNNEI. Trimming at V came to 5 bases and at J to 4 bases, leaving 6 bases not matched to a gene. CDR3 region: CASSSDRGSYNEQFF. The DNA for the CDR3 is TGTGCCAGCAGTTCTGACAGGGGGTCGTACAATGAGCAGTTCTTC.

This sequence joins TRBV3-1 (or the pseudogene TRBV3-2) and TRBJ2-7; D not certain. Trimming shortened V by 3 bases and J by 2 bases, and 5 bases separated the two germline ends. CDR1 is LGHDT and CDR2 is YNNKEL in the germline V gene (reference sequence). The CDR3 consists of 12 residues. The CDR3 here is CASSQGPYEQYF. CDR3 DNA sequence: TGTGCCAGCAGCCAGGGCCCCTACGAGCAGTACTTC.

CDR3: CASSLVAGVTPDTQYF. CDR3 coding DNA: TGCGCCAGCAGCTTGGTAGCGGGAGTAACCCCAGATACGCAGTATTTT. This chain connects TRBV5-1 to TRBJ2-3; 9 nucleotides agree with TRBD2. V dropped 0 bases and J dropped 4; count of bases not matched to a gene: 6. The CDR3 loop spans 16 amino acids. Per the germline V gene, CDR1 is SGHRS and CDR2 is YFSETQ.

This chain links TRBV5-1 with TRBJ2-1, with 10 bases matching TRBD1. CDR1 SGHRS and CDR2 YFSETQ come from the germline V gene. Unmatched junction bases numbered 1, after V lost 0 bases and J lost 4 bases. The CDR3 runs to 15 residues. The CDR3 DNA reads as TGCGCCAGCAGCTTGGAGGGACAGGGGTACAATGAGCAGTTCTTC. The encoded protein is CASSLEGQGYNEQFF.

V is TRBV7-8 and J is TRBJ2-1; 9 bases agree with TRBD2. CDR1 SGHVS and CDR2 FQNEAQ come from the germline V gene. The CDR3 is 16 amino acids. J was trimmed by 5 bases and V by 6 bases; bases with no gene match: 11. CDR3 sequence (DNA): TGTGCCAGCAGGGGGTTCGTAGCGGGAGTAAACAATGAGCAGTTCTTC. It codes for CASRGFVAGVNNEQFF.

This chain joins TRBV13 and TRBJ2-7; no definite D call. V lost 2 bases and J lost 2, with 7 bases in between. CDR1 and CDR2 from the germline V gene are PRHDT and FYEKMQ (reference sequence). The length of the CDR3 is 13 residues. This CDR3 is CASSLYTAYEQYF. CDR3 coding DNA: TGTGCCAGCAGCTTATATACGGCCTACGAGCAGTACTTC.

This sequence joins TRBV19 and TRBJ2-7; TRBD1 aligns across 8 bases. Trimming at V came to 5 bases and at J to 6 bases, leaving 15 bases not matched to a gene. The CDR3 is 16 residues long. From germline, CDR1 is LNHDA and CDR2 SQIVND (reference sequence). CDR3 nucleotides: TGTGCCAGTAGTTTCAATTTGGGGACAGGAGGTGCCGAGCAGTACTTC. Translated, it gives CASSFNLGTGGAEQYF.

This chain joins TRBV18 and TRBJ2-1, with a tentative D call TRBD2 (6 bases). Germline V gives CDR1 KGHSH, CDR2 LQKENI. The CDR3 sequence is 13 residues long. Trimming left V 6 bases short and J 7 bases short, with 13 bases between. Here the CDR3 reads CASSELAPNEQFF. The CDR3, as DNA: TGTGCCAGCTCCGAACTAGCCCCAAATGAGCAGTTCTTC.

V and J are TRBV28 and TRBJ2-7; 11 nucleotides agree with TRBD1. V dropped 1 base and J dropped 4; count of bases not matched to a gene: 3. CDR3 length equals 15 residues. The germline V gene encodes CDR1 MDHEN and CDR2 SYDVKM. The CDR3 protein is CASSLYRDRGYEQYF. CDR3 DNA: TGTGCCAGCAGTTTATACCGGGACAGGGGGTACGAGCAGTACTTC.

The V and J genes are TRBV27 and TRBJ2-7, with TRBD1 identical over 8 bases. This CDR3 region has 15 residues. The germline CDR1 and CDR2 sequences are MNHEY and SMNVEV (reference sequence). V shed 5 bases, J shed 5 bases, and the junction held 11 bases outside the gene matches. The CDR3 region is CASSPTGGRRNEQYF. As DNA, the CDR3 is TGTGCCAGCAGTCCTACAGGGGGAAGGAGAAACGAGCAGTACTTC.

The chain links TRBV5-6 to TRBJ2-3; 7 bases align to TRBD2. The CDR3 sequence is 16 residues long. With 4 bases clipped from V and 0 bases from J, the junction kept 8 bases outside the gene matches. From germline, CDR1 is SGHDT and CDR2 YYEEEE. CDR3 DNA: TGTGCCAGCAGCCCTGGCCTAGCGGACAGCACAGATACGCAGTATTTT. Translating it yields CASSPGLADSTDTQYF.

The chain uses TRBV7-9 and TRBJ1-2; 7 positions match TRBD1. V gave up 6 bases and J gave up 2 bases; unmatched junction bases: 3. Germline V CDR1 and CDR2: SEHNR, FQNEAQ (reference sequence). CDR3 length: 13 amino acids. The CDR3 reads CASRRTGNYGYTF. The CDR3 DNA reads as TGTGCCAGCAGGCGGACAGGAAACTATGGCTACACCTTC.

The rearrangement links TRBV29-1 to TRBJ1-4; TRBD1 matches at 10 bases. CDR1 and CDR2 from the germline V gene are SQVTM and ANQGSEA. J was trimmed by 8 bases and V by 7 bases; bases with no gene match: 4. The CDR3 has 12 amino acids. Here the CDR3 DNA reads TGCAGCGGGGGGGACAGGGGCGAAAAACTGTTTTTT. Translation gives CSGGDRGEKLFF.

CDR3 nucleotide sequence: TGTGCCAGCAGCCCTCTTGGACAGGCGCTGGTCGGGGAGCTGTTTTTT. This sequence encodes CASSPLGQALVGELFF. The rearrangement links TRBV6-2 or TRBV6-3 to TRBJ2-2, with 7 bases fitting TRBD1. The CDR3 is made up of 16 amino acids. With V trimmed by 6 bases and J by 7 bases, 14 bases remained unmatched. Germline V gene data show CDR1 as MNHEY and CDR2 as SVGEGT.

The CDR3 protein is CSASGRGRTYEQYF. Here the CDR3 DNA reads TGCAGTGCTAGTGGGAGGGGGCGCACCTACGAGCAGTACTTC. The chain uses TRBV20-1 and TRBJ2-7; D possibly uses TRBD1 or TRBD2 (7 bases each). V was shortened by 3 bases and J by 2 bases, with 14 bases between the two germline ends. Per germline, CDR1 DFQATT and CDR2 SNEGSKA (reference sequence). CDR3 length equals 14 residues.

This chain uses TRBV29-1 with TRBJ1-1; D is unclear. Germline V CDR1 and CDR2: SQVTM, ANQGSEA. V was clipped by 4 bases and J by 11 bases, with 17 bases between them. The CDR3 covers 12 residues. The CDR3 DNA is TGCAGCGTTGGCAACACCGGGTCTAGGGCTTTCTTT. Amino acids: CSVGNTGSRAFF.

The V and J genes are TRBV18 and TRBJ1-1; D call uncertain. Trimming shortened V by 3 bases and J by 3 bases, and 14 bases separated the two germline ends. The CDR3 loop spans 15 amino acids. Germline CDR1 KGHSH, CDR2 LQKENI. The CDR3 DNA is TGTGCCAGCTCACCCATCACCGGGAGGGACACTGAAGCTTTCTTT. It codes for CASSPITGRDTEAFF.

J is TRBJ2-7 and V is TRBV7-2; 10 bases align to TRBD2. V lost 3 bases and J lost 7; bases outside the gene matches: 6. The CDR3 runs 14 residues. CDR1 and CDR2 from the germline V gene are SGHTA and FQGNSA. The CDR3 region has the DNA TGTGCCAGCAGCTTTCGGACTAGCGGCCTTGAGCAGTACTTC. Translation gives CASSFRTSGLEQYF. Full variable domain (outside the CDR3, taken from reference TRBV7-2 and TRBJ2-7): GAGVSQSPSNKVTEKGKDVELRCDPISGHTALYWYRQSLGQGLEFLIYFQGNSAPDKSGLPSDRFSAERTGGSVSTLTIQRTQQEDSAVYLCASSFRTSGLEQYFGPGTRLTVT.

The chain has TRBV5-1 and TRBJ2-7, with a possible D match to TRBD1 (6 bases). Germline lookup yields CDR1 SGHRS and CDR2 YFSETQ. This CDR3 has 16 residues. V gave up 0 bases and J gave up 3 bases, with 16 bases separating them. The CDR3 sequence: CASSLADSTHFYEQYF. The CDR3, as DNA: TGCGCCAGCAGCTTGGCGGACAGTACCCACTTCTACGAGCAGTACTTC.